A selection of T cell receptor beta chains follows, all from one sample in a study of cytomegalovirus exposure and HLA in healthy donors. Some clones are missing from TCRdb's copy, which holds only in-frame ones; the method was immunoSEQ multiplex PCR. The sample shows roughly 100,000 clones, roughly 70% of them seen only once. The sample comprised PBMCs. The receptors originated from a male donor in good health and CMV-seropositive. Each CDR3 is given with its conserved first and last residue. Fields, in order: J gene, D gene, clone size, V gene, CDR3 DNA, CDR3 protein. The D gene is left open where the match is weak. Some rows mark clone size as missing; the rest say once, few, many or name a class of expanded clone.

j_gene: TRBJ1-2; d_gene: -; abundance: -; v_gene: TRBV30; CDR3nt: TGTGCCTGGATGCGCAGGGCGCCCTATGGCTACACCTTC; CDR3aa: CAWMRRAPYGYTF
j_gene: TRBJ2-7; d_gene: -; abundance: few; v_gene: TRBV19; CDR3nt: TGTGCCAGTAGTATCGGGGAATCCAGCGAGCAGTACTTC; CDR3aa: CASSIGESSEQYF
j_gene: TRBJ1-5; d_gene: TRBD1; abundance: -; v_gene: TRBV2; CDR3nt: TGTGCCAGCAATAGACAGGGGGGTAATAGCAATCAGCCCCAGCATTTT; CDR3aa: CASNRQGGNSNQPQHF
j_gene: TRBJ1-2; d_gene: TRBD1; abundance: once; v_gene: TRBV5-6; CDR3nt: TGTGCCAGCAACGTATATGGAAGGGACAGACAGTATGGCTACACCTTC; CDR3aa: CASNVYGRDRQYGYTF
j_gene: TRBJ2-5; d_gene: -; abundance: once; v_gene: TRBV28; CDR3nt: TGTGCCAGCGAAAATGGACAGAGGGACCAAGAGACCCAGTACTTC; CDR3aa: CASENGQRDQETQYF
j_gene: TRBJ1-6; d_gene: -; abundance: -; v_gene: TRBV9; CDR3nt: TGTGCCAGCAGTGGACTTGACTCACCCCTCCACTTT; CDR3aa: CASSGLDSPLHF
j_gene: TRBJ2-3; d_gene: -; abundance: -; v_gene: TRBV6-5; CDR3nt: TGTGCCAGCACGGAACTAGGTGACACAGATACGCAGTATTTT; CDR3aa: CASTELGDTDTQYF
j_gene: TRBJ2-7; d_gene: -; abundance: -; v_gene: TRBV30; CDR3nt: TGTGCCTGGAGTGCCCTGGGGGCACTCTCCTACGAGCAGTACTTC; CDR3aa: CAWSALGALSYEQYF
j_gene: TRBJ2-7; d_gene: TRBD2; abundance: -; v_gene: TRBV5-1; CDR3nt: TGCGCCAGCAGCTTGGCGATCGGGGGACTAGTCCCCTCCGAGCAGTACTTC; CDR3aa: CASSLAIGGLVPSEQYF
j_gene: TRBJ2-2; d_gene: TRBD1; abundance: -; v_gene: TRBV29-1; CDR3nt: TGCAGCGGTAACAGGGGGACGAACACCGGGGAGCTGTTTTTT; CDR3aa: CSGNRGTNTGELFF
j_gene: TRBJ2-1; d_gene: -; abundance: -; v_gene: TRBV4-3; CDR3nt: TGCGCCAGCAGCCAAGATCGTTCTGAGCAGTTCTTC; CDR3aa: CASSQDRSEQFF
j_gene: TRBJ1-6; d_gene: -; abundance: once; v_gene: TRBV5-8; CDR3nt: TGTGCCAGCAGCCAACTATACCGGACACTTTATAATTCACCCCTCCACTTT; CDR3aa: CASSQLYRTLYNSPLHF
j_gene: TRBJ1-5; d_gene: -; abundance: -; v_gene: TRBV15; CDR3nt: TGTGCCACCACGTCAGGCGGGAATCAGCCCCAGCATTTT; CDR3aa: CATTSGGNQPQHF
j_gene: TRBJ1-5; d_gene: -; abundance: few; v_gene: TRBV7-2; CDR3nt: TGTGCCAGCAGGGGTCAGGGTCCCGTCGGTAGCAATCAGCCCCAGCATTTT; CDR3aa: CASRGQGPVGSNQPQHF
j_gene: TRBJ2-7; d_gene: TRBD2; abundance: -; v_gene: TRBV2; CDR3nt: TGTGCCAGCAGTGATCTAGCGGGGTCCTACGAGCAGTACTTC; CDR3aa: CASSDLAGSYEQYF
j_gene: TRBJ1-4; d_gene: -; abundance: few; v_gene: TRBV5-1; CDR3nt: TGCGCCAGCAGCTTGTATCAGGCTGAAAAACTGTTTTTT; CDR3aa: CASSLYQAEKLFF
j_gene: TRBJ2-3; d_gene: TRBD2; abundance: few; v_gene: TRBV30; CDR3nt: TGTGCCTGGAACCGGCTAGCGGGAAGTGGAGATACGCAGTATTTT; CDR3aa: CAWNRLAGSGDTQYF
j_gene: TRBJ2-2; d_gene: TRBD1; abundance: -; v_gene: TRBV7-2; CDR3nt: TGTGCCAGCAGCCGTGGACAGGGTTATAGCACCGGGGAGCTGTTTTTT; CDR3aa: CASSRGQGYSTGELFF
j_gene: TRBJ1-2; d_gene: -; abundance: once; v_gene: TRBV9; CDR3nt: TGTGCCAGCGGGATTGGGGGACTCCCTTCCCCCCATGGCTACACCTTC; CDR3aa: CASGIGGLPSPHGYTF
j_gene: TRBJ2-7; d_gene: -; abundance: -; v_gene: TRBV7-6; CDR3nt: TGTGCCAGCAGCCCACGGGACATGGCCTACGAGCAGTACTTC; CDR3aa: CASSPRDMAYEQYF
j_gene: TRBJ2-5; d_gene: -; abundance: once; v_gene: TRBV29-1; CDR3nt: TGCAGCGCCCACCTAATCCCGCAAGAGACCCAGTACTTC; CDR3aa: CSAHLIPQETQYF